One sample yielded the 7 T cell receptor beta chains listed below, sequenced in a study of lymphopenia after photon versus proton radiotherapy. Using immunoSEQ multiplex PCR, the repertoire was profiled, and TCRdb retains in-frame clones only, with some absent. This sample has 20,000 to 25,000 clones; about 89% occur once, and the top ten carry 11%. Source: peripheral blood, taken from a patient treated with proton-based radiotherapy. The receptors originated from an elderly man with esophageal cancer.

A single count supports this clone. The J gene is TRBJ2-5, the V gene TRBV7-9; no firm D call. Trimming pared 5 bases from V and 0 bases from J, leaving 4 bases between. This CDR3 region has 12 residues. Germline V lookup: CDR1 SEHNR, CDR2 FQNEAQ (reference sequence). The CDR3: CASSRNQETQYF. The DNA of the CDR3 is TGTGCCAGCAGCCGGAACCAAGAGACCCAGTACTTC.

The chain recombines TRBV21-1 with TRBJ2-3; the table's D call, TRBD1, has no DNA check behind it. TRBV21-1 represents a pseudogene. This CDR3 region has 14 residues. DNA for the CDR3: TGTGCCAGACCAGGACAGGCTTTAAACGATACGCAGTATTTT. Translation gives CARPGQALNDTQYF.

This sequence joins TRBV30 and TRBJ1-1; D is ambiguous. The V gene's germline CDR1 is GTSNPN and CDR2 SVGIG (reference sequence). This CDR3 spans 14 amino acids. V lost 3 bases and J lost 0, with 11 bases in between. In nucleotides, the CDR3 is TGTGCCTGGAGCCCGCGGCCGTTGAACACTGAAGCTTTCTTT. This sequence encodes CAWSPRPLNTEAFF. Filled out from reference TRBV30 and TRBJ1-1, the complete variable domain reads SQTIHQWPATLVQPVGSPLSLECTVEGTSNPNLYWYRQAAGRGLQLLFYSVGIGQISSEVPQNLSASRPQDRQFILSSKKLLLSDSGFYLCAWSPRPLNTEAFFGQGTRLTVV.

The chain combines TRBV6-5 with TRBJ2-7; 8 positions agree with TRBD1. The CDR3 contains 13 residues. The germline CDR1 and CDR2 sequences are MNHEY and SVGAGI. V lost 2 bases, J lost 6 bases, and 3 bases stayed unmatched. CDR3 protein: CASSYRQGIEQYF. CDR3 bases: TGTGCCAGCAGTTACAGACAGGGGATCGAGCAGTACTTC.

The chain recombines TRBV18 with TRBJ1-5; no clear D gene. Germline V CDR1 and CDR2: KGHSH, LQKENI. Trimming left V 6 bases short and J 3 bases short, with 9 bases between. CDR3 length: 13 residues. The CDR3 DNA is TGTGCCAGCTCCCCCCTCCCCAATCAGCCCCAGCATTTT. Its protein product is CASSPLPNQPQHF.

The table lists this clone with a few counts. The rearrangement links TRBV10-2 to TRBJ1-5; D is ambiguous. V was clipped by 4 bases and J by 5 bases, with 6 bases between them. The CDR3 is 12 residues long. The germline V gene has CDR1 WSHSY and CDR2 SAAADI. This CDR3 reads CASSGIYQPQHF. DNA for the CDR3: TGCGCCAGCAGTGGCATCTATCAGCCCCAGCATTTT.

This clone was found once. The CDR3 is CASSPGVGDTEAFF. CDR3 nucleotide sequence: TGTGCCAGCAGCCCAGGGGTCGGGGACACTGAAGCTTTCTTT. The J gene is TRBJ1-1, the V gene TRBV7-9; weak D call: TRBD1 (6 bases). This CDR3 region has 14 residues. Per the germline V gene, CDR1 is SEHNR and CDR2 is FQNEAQ (reference sequence). The V and J ends lost 5 bases and 3 bases respectively, with 13 bases between them.